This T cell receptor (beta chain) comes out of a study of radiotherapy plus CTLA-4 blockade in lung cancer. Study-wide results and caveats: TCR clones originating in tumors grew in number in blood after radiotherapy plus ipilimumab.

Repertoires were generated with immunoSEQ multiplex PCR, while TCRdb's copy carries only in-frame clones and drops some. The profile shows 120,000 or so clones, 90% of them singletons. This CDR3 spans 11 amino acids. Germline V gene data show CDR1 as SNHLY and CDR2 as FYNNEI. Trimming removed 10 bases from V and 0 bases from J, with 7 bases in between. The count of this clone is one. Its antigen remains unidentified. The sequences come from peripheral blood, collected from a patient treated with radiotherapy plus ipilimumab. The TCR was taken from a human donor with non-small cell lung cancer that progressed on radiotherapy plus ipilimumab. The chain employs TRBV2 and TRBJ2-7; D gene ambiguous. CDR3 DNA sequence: TGTGCCACCCTCGCCTCCTACGAGCAGTACTTC. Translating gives CATLASYEQYF.